This passage covers 25 T cell receptor beta chains from one sample sequenced in a study of shared clonotypes between healthy human individuals. Assay used: immunoSEQ multiplex PCR; TCRdb lists only in-frame clones, some missing. In the table there are around 350,000 clones, over 70% of which are singletons. The material sequenced was memory CD4+ T cells sorted from blood. Subset specified: CD45RA-negative fraction. The receptors were gathered from a man aged 25-45 years in good health.

As for this clone: A much larger clone is a single base away; this may be a read error. The chain combines TRBV7-2 with TRBJ2-1; D not resolved. The CDR3 totals 13 residues. Between the trimmed V and J ends, which lost 1 base and 3 bases, there was a span of 4 bases. Looked up from germline, CDR1 is SGHTA and CDR2 is FQGNSA. The CDR3 sequence: CASSLGRYNEQFF. CDR3 DNA: TGTGCCAGCAGCTTAGGCCGCTACAATGAGCAGTTCTTC.

DNA of the CDR3: TGTGCCAGCAGCCAAGAACACTTTCTAGCGGGAAGAGATACGCAGTATTTT. Residues: CASSQEHFLAGRDTQYF. The genes are TRBV14 and TRBJ2-3; 9 nucleotides match TRBD2. CDR1 and CDR2 (germline): SGHDN, FVKESK. The trim removed 0 bases at V and 5 bases at J, leaving 9 bases unmatched. The CDR3 sequence is 17 residues long.

V is TRBV7-2 and J is TRBJ1-1; no firm D call. Trimming stripped 5 bases from V and 5 bases from J, with 9 bases between. The CDR3 runs to 12 residues. Germline V gives CDR1 SGHTA, CDR2 FQGNSA. CDR3 region: CASSLGFTEAFF. CDR3 nucleotides: TGTGCCAGCAGCCTAGGGTTTACTGAAGCTTTCTTT.

V and J are TRBV7-2 and TRBJ1-2; 9 nucleotides agree with TRBD1. Germline trimming cut 5 bases from V and 10 bases from J; bases unmatched to any gene: 5. This CDR3 is built from 12 residues. Germline V gives CDR1 SGHTA, CDR2 FQGNSA. Written as DNA, the CDR3 is TGTGCCAGCAGCCCCGGGACAGGGTACTACACCTTC. Residues: CASSPGTGYYTF.

This clone occurred a few times. This chain uses TRBV6-5 with TRBJ2-3; D possibly corresponds to TRBD2 (5 bases). Germline V gene data show CDR1 as MNHEY and CDR2 as SVGAGI. Trimming removed 8 bases at V and 10 bases at J, with 13 bases between. This CDR3 is 11 amino acids long. Here the CDR3 reads CASGSGVSQYF. The CDR3 DNA sequence: TGTGCCAGCGGCTCCGGGGTGTCGCAGTATTTT.

The chain combines TRBV28 with TRBJ2-3, with TRBD2 matching over 7 bases. The CDR3 totals 16 residues. V lost 9 bases and J lost 3; bases outside the gene matches: 15. Germline V gives CDR1 MDHEN, CDR2 SYDVKM. The chain's CDR3 is CASLVGGSQSTDTQYF. The CDR3 DNA sequence: TGTGCCAGTTTAGTTGGCGGGAGTCAGAGTACAGATACGCAGTATTTT. Together with reference TRBV28 and TRBJ2-3, the CDR3 gives the full variable domain: DVKVTQSSRYLVKRTGEKVFLECVQDMDHENMFWYRQDPGLGLRLIYFSYDVKMKEKGDIPEGYSVSREKKERFSLILESASTNQTSMYLCASLVGGSQSTDTQYFGPGTRLTVL.

The chain recombines TRBV30 with TRBJ1-1, with D maybe TRBD1 (6 bases). V lost 3 bases and J 4 bases, leaving 15 bases between the germline ends. The CDR3 totals 14 residues. Germline lookup yields CDR1 GTSNPN and CDR2 SVGIG (reference sequence). The DNA for the CDR3 is TGTGCCTGGAGAAAAGGATTCAGGGGCACTGAAGCTTTCTTT. Protein: CAWRKGFRGTEAFF.

The chain joins TRBV11-3 to TRBJ2-7; D is unresolved. With 0 bases removed from V and 0 bases from J, the gap between germline ends came to 3 bases. The CDR3 totals 13 residues. Per the germline V gene, CDR1 is SGHNT and CDR2 is YENEEA. The CDR3 region has the DNA TGTGCCAGCAGCTTAGACGGCTCCTACGAGCAGTACTTC. The encoded protein is CASSLDGSYEQYF.

The V gene is TRBV14, the J gene TRBJ2-1; 9 nucleotides align to TRBD2. The germline V gene encodes CDR1 SGHDN and CDR2 FVKESK. The CDR3 covers 19 residues. The junction had 11 bases not matched to a gene; V was cut back by 1 base and J by 1 base. CDR3 sequence (DNA): TGTGCCAGCAGCCAAGTGTTTAGCGGGAGTTACCAGTCCTACAATGAGCAGTTCTTC. Translation gives CASSQVFSGSYQSYNEQFF.

J is TRBJ1-6 and V is TRBV2; TRBD1 is a possible D gene (5 bases). V was cut by 7 bases and J by 8 bases, with 21 bases left in between. There are 16 residues in the CDR3. Germline loops: CDR1 SNHLY, CDR2 FYNNEI. Written as DNA, the CDR3 is TGTGCCAGCACGGGAGCGTCGGGGCGCGGGGATTCACCCCTCCACTTT. This gives the protein CASTGASGRGDSPLHF.

This clone was detected only a few times. The chain is built from TRBV15 and TRBJ1-5; 9 nucleotides line up with TRBD1. CDR1 and CDR2 from the germline V gene are LNHNV and YYDKDF (reference sequence). The CDR3 sequence is 14 residues long. V shed 5 bases, J shed 6 bases, and the junction held 5 bases outside the gene matches. The CDR3 here is CATSVTGGSQPQHF. The CDR3 bases are TGTGCCACCAGCGTTACAGGGGGCAGTCAGCCCCAGCATTTT.

This clone came up a few times. The chain carries TRBV19 and TRBJ1-1; no reliable D call. This CDR3 spans 17 amino acids. V gave up 5 bases and J gave up 6 bases, with 25 bases separating them. Per germline, CDR1 LNHDA and CDR2 SQIVND (reference sequence). This chain's CDR3 is CASSPPATVAVFAEAFF. The CDR3 DNA follows: TGTGCCAGTAGTCCCCCCGCGACGGTCGCGGTATTCGCTGAAGCTTTCTTT.

V is TRBV6-6 and J is TRBJ1-1, with 10 bases that match TRBD1. Trimming cost V 4 bases and J 0 bases; bases outside gene matches: 5. CDR1 is MNHNY, CDR2 SVGAGI, per germline (reference sequence). The CDR3 consists of 16 residues. The CDR3 DNA reads as TGTGCCAGCAGTTTTGGACAGGGGGTGATGAACACTGAAGCTTTCTTT. Encoded protein: CASSFGQGVMNTEAFF.

The chain recombines TRBV7-8 with TRBJ2-7; a weak D match, TRBD1 (5 bases). Trimming stripped 5 bases from V and 2 bases from J, with 10 bases between. There are 13 residues in the CDR3. Germline CDR1 SGHVS, CDR2 FQNEAQ. CDR3 DNA: TGTGCCAGCAGCCTAGGGGAAACCTACGAGCAGTACTTC. It encodes CASSLGETYEQYF.

The chain joins TRBV20-1 to TRBJ2-1; TRBD2 might be the D (6 bases). CDR1 is DFQATT and CDR2 is SNEGSKA in the germline V gene (reference sequence). There are 11 residues in the CDR3. V lost 4 bases to trimming and J lost 8 bases, with 9 bases between them. CDR3 nucleotide sequence: TGCAGTGCTAAGAGACTAGATGAGCAGTTCTTC. It codes for CSAKRLDEQFF.

The chain links TRBV5-1 to TRBJ2-5; D is possibly TRBD1 (6 bases). The J call could be wrong; TRBJ2-7 is a better fit for the DNA end. The CDR3 loop spans 13 amino acids. CDR1 and CDR2 (germline): SGHRS, YFSETQ. This CDR3 is CASSWTVQDEQYF. The CDR3 DNA sequence: TGCGCCAGCAGCTGGACAGTTCAGGACGAGCAGTACTTC.

The CDR3 protein is CASSHSWVGELAKNIQYF. The CDR3 nucleotides are TGTGCCAGCAGCCATAGTTGGGTCGGGGAGTTGGCCAAAAACATTCAGTACTTC. V is TRBV5-8 and J is TRBJ2-4; D is perhaps TRBD2 (5 bases). The germline CDR1 and CDR2 sequences are SGHTS and YDEGEE. The length of the CDR3 is 18 residues. V was pared by 4 bases and J by 1 base, with 21 bases between. Together with reference TRBV5-8 and TRBJ2-4, the CDR3 gives the full variable domain: EAGVTQSPTHLIKTRGQQATLRCSPISGHTSVYWYQQALGLGLQFLLWYDEGEERNRGNFPPRFSGRQFPNYSSELNVNALELEDSALYLCASSHSWVGELAKNIQYFGAGTRLSVL.

V and J are TRBV18 and TRBJ2-7, with D tentatively TRBD2 (7 bases). This CDR3 spans 17 amino acids. In germline, CDR1 is KGHSH, CDR2 LQKENI. Between the trimmed V and J ends, which lost 2 bases and 2 bases, there was a span of 19 bases. Written as DNA, the CDR3 is TGTGCCAGCTCACCAACCCCGGGGGGCCGCAACCCCTACGAGCAGTACTTC. This translates into CASSPTPGGRNPYEQYF.

J is TRBJ2-1 and V is TRBV5-1; 8 bases map to TRBD1. Germline V gives CDR1 SGHRS, CDR2 YFSETQ. V lost 2 bases, J lost 2 bases, and 6 bases stayed unmatched. The CDR3 has 16 residues. The CDR3 here is CASSLSGTGTYNEQFF. The CDR3 coding sequence is TGCGCCAGCAGCTTATCCGGGACAGGCACCTACAATGAGCAGTTCTTC.

In this sample, this clone turned up a few times. The chain employs TRBV11-3 and TRBJ2-1; TRBD2 matches at 9 bases. The CDR3 sequence is 16 residues long. Germline CDR1 SGHNT, CDR2 YENEEA. Unmatched junction bases numbered 7, after V lost 5 bases and J lost 2 bases. CDR3 residues: CASSTRAGGTYNEQFF. The CDR3 DNA reads TGTGCCAGCAGCACCCGAGCGGGAGGAACCTACAATGAGCAGTTCTTC.

A note on this clone: This likely came from a read error, as a far larger clone is one base away. The CDR3 spells CASSRDRQETQYF. The CDR3 nucleotides are TGTGCCAGCAGCCGGGACAGGCAAGAGACCCAGTACTTC. V and J are TRBV7-3 and TRBJ2-5; 8 bases map to TRBD1. The germline gives CDR1 SGHTA, CDR2 FQGTGA. The ends lost 5 bases at V and 2 bases at J; junction bases unmatched: 1. This CDR3 region has 13 residues.

This sequence joins TRBV6-1 and TRBJ2-5; perhaps TRBD2 as D (6 bases). The V gene lost 8 bases and the J gene lost 0 bases, with 13 bases spanning the gap. Per germline, CDR1 MNHNS and CDR2 SASEGT. The CDR3 is made up of 14 amino acids. Here the CDR3 DNA reads TGTGCCAGCGGGAGGACAATGTACCAAGAGACCCAGTACTTC. It is translated as CASGRTMYQETQYF.

This chain uses TRBV29-1 with TRBJ2-2, with 8 bases lining up with TRBD2. Losses at the gene ends were 2 bases for V and 6 bases for J; bases not matched to a gene: 8. The CDR3 is 15 amino acids. CDR1 and CDR2 (germline): SQVTM, ANQGSEA. In nucleotides, the CDR3 is TGCAGCGTTGAACTAAGCGAGCGGGAGTCCGGGGAGCTGTTTTTT. This encodes CSVELSERESGELFF.

There are many counts of this clone. CDR3 bases: TGTGCCAGCAGTTGGGACACAAGCTCCTACGAGCAGTACTTC. Translating it yields CASSWDTSSYEQYF. The genes are TRBV28 and TRBJ2-7; tentative D call: TRBD1 (6 bases). V lost 4 bases and J lost 0, with 10 bases in between. The CDR3 consists of 14 residues. Germline CDR1 and CDR2: MDHEN and SYDVKM.

The chain employs TRBV11-2 and TRBJ1-1, with D possibly matching TRBD1 (5 bases). CDR3 length: 15 residues. Germline loops: CDR1 SGHAT, CDR2 FQNNGV. Trimming took off 5 bases at V and 3 bases at J, with 16 bases between the two ends. CDR3 sequence reads: CASSTDLGVHTEAFF. The CDR3 region has the DNA TGTGCCAGCAGCACGGATCTGGGGGTGCACACTGAAGCTTTCTTT.